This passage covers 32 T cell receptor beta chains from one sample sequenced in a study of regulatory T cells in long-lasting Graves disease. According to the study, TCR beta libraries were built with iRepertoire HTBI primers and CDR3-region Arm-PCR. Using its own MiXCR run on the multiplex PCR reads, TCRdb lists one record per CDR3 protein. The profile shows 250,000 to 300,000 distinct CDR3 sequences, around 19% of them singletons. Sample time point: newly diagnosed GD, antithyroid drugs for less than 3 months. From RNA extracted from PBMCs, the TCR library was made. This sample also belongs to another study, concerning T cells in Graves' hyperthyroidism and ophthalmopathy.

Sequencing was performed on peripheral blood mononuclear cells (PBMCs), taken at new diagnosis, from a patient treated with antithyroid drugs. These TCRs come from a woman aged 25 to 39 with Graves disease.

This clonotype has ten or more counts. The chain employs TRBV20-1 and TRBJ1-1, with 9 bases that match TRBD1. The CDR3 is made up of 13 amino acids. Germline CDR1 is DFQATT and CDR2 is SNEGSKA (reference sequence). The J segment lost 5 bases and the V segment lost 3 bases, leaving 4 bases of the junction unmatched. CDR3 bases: TGCAGTGCTAGTCAGACAGGGGGGACTGAAGCTTTCTTT. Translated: CSASQTGGTEAFF.

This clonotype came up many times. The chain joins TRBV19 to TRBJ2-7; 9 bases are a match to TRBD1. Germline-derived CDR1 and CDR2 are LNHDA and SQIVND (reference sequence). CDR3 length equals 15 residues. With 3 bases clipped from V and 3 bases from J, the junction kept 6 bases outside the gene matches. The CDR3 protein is CASSMKTGGSYEQYF. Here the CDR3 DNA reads TGTGCCAGTAGTATGAAGACAGGGGGGAGCTACGAGCAGTACTTC.

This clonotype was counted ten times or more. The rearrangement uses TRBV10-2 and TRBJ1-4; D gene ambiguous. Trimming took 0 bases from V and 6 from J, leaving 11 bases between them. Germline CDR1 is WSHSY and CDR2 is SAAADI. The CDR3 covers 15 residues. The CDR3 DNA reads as TGCGCCAGCAGTGAGTCGATGGAGGGCGATGAAAAACTGTTTTTT. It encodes CASSESMEGDEKLFF.

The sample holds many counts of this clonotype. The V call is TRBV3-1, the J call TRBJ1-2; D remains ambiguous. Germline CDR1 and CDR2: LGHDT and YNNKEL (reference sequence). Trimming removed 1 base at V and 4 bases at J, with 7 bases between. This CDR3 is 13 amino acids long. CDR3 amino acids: CASSQAQSYGYTF. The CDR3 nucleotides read TGTGCCAGCAGCCAAGCCCAGAGCTATGGCTACACCTTC.

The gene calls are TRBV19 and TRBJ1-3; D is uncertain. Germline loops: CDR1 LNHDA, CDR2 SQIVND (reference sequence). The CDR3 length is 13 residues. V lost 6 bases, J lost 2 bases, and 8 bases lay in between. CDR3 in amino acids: CASSQVPGNTIYF. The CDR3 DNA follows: TGTGCCAGTAGCCAGGTGCCTGGAAACACCATATATTTT.

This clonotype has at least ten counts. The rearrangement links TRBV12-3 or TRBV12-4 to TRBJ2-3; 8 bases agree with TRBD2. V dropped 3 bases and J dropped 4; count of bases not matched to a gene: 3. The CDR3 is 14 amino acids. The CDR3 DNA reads TGTGCCAGCAGTTTCAAGCGGGGGCCAGATACGCAGTATTTT. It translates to CASSFKRGPDTQYF.

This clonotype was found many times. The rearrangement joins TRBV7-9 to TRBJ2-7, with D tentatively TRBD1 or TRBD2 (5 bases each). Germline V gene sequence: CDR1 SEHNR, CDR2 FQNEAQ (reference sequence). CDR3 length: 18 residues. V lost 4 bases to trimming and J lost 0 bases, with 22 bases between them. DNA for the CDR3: TGTGCCAGCAGCTCCCTCGGGACGGGCCTCTGGAGCTCCTACGAGCAGTACTTC. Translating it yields CASSSLGTGLWSSYEQYF.

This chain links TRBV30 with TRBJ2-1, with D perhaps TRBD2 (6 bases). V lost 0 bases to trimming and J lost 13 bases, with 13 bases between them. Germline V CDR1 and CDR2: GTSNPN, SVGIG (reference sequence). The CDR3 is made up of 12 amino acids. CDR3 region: CAWSVETRSQFF. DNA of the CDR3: TGTGCCTGGAGTGTAGAGACTAGAAGCCAGTTCTTC.

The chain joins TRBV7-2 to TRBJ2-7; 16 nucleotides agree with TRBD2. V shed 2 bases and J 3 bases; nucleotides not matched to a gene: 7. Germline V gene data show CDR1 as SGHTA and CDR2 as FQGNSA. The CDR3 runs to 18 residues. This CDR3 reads CASSLRVGLAGGLYEQYF. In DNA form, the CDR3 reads TGTGCCAGCAGCTTACGGGTGGGACTAGCGGGGGGGCTCTACGAGCAGTACTTC.

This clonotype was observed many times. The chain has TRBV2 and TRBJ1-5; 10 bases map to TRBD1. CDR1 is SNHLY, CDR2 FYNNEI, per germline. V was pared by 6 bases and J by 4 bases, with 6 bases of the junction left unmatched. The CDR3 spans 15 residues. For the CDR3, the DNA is TGTGCCAGCAGAGGACAGGGGGTTCCGAATCAGCCCCAGCATTTT. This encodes CASRGQGVPNQPQHF.

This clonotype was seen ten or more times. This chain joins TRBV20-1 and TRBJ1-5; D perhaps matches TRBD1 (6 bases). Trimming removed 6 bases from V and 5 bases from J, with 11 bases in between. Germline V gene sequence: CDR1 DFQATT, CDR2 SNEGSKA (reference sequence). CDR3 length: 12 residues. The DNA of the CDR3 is TGCAGTGCAGCTGAGGGGGATCAGCCCCAGCATTTT. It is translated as CSAAEGDQPQHF.

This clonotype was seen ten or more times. CDR3 bases: TGTGCCAGCAGCTTATTTACGACTGAAGCTTTCTTT. Protein: CASSLFTTEAFF. The chain has TRBV7-9 and TRBJ1-1; D ambiguous. The germline gives CDR1 SEHNR, CDR2 FQNEAQ (reference sequence). The CDR3 is made up of 12 amino acids. V was trimmed by 2 bases and J by 5 bases, leaving 6 bases between them.

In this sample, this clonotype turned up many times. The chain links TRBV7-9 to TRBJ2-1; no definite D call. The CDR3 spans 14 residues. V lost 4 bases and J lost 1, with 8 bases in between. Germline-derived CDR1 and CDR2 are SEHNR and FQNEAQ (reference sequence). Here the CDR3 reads CASSSGPSYNEQFF. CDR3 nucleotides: TGTGCCAGCAGCTCCGGCCCTTCCTACAATGAGCAGTTCTTC.

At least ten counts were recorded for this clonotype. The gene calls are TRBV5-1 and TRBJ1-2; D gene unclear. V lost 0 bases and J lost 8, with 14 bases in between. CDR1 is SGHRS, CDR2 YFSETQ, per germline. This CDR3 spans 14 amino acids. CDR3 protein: CASSLDLAVGGYTF. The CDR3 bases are TGCGCCAGCAGCTTGGACTTAGCCGTGGGAGGCTACACCTTC. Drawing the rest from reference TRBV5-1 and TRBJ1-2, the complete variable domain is KAGVTQTPRYLIKTRGQQVTLSCSPISGHRSVSWYQQTPGQGLQFLFEYFSETQRNKGNFPGRFSGRQFSNSRSEMNVSTLELGDSALYLCASSLDLAVGGYTFGSGTRLTVV.

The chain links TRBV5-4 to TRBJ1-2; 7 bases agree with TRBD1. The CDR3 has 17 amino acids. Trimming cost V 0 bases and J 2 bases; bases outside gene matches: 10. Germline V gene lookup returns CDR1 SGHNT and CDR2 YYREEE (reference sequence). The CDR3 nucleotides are TGTGCCAGCAGCTTGGACCCCTTGACAGGGATAAACTATGGCTACACCTTC. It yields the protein CASSLDPLTGINYGYTF.

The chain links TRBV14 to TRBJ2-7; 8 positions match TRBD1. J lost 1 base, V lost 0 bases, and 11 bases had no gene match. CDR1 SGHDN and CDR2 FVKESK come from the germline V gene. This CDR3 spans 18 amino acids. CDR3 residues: CASSQENGGQVISYEQYF. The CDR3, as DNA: TGTGCCAGCAGCCAAGAAAATGGGGGACAGGTTATATCCTACGAGCAGTACTTC. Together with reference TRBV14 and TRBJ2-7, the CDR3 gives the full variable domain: EAGVTQFPSHSVIEKGQTVTLRCDPISGHDNLYWYRRVMGKEIKFLLHFVKESKQDESGMPNNRFLAERTGGTYSTLKVQPAELEDSGVYFCASSQENGGQVISYEQYFGPGTRLTVT.

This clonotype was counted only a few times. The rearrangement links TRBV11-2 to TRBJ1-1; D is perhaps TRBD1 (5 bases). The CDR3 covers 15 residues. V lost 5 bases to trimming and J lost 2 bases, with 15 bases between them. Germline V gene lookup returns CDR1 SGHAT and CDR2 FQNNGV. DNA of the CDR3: TGTGCCAGCAGCCCCGCTTTGGGGGGAAACACTGAAGCTTTCTTT. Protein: CASSPALGGNTEAFF.

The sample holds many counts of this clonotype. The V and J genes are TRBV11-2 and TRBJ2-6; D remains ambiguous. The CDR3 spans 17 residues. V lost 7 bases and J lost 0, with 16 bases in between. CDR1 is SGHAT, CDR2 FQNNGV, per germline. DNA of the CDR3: TGTGCCAGCATCCGAAGAGGCCAGAGCTCTGGGGCCAACGTCCTGACTTTC. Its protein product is CASIRRGQSSGANVLTF.

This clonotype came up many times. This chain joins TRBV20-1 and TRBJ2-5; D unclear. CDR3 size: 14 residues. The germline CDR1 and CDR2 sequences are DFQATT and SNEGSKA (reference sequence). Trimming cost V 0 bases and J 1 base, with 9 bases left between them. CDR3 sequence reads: CSARDLTIQETQYF. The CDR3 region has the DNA TGCAGTGCTAGAGATCTAACAATCCAAGAGACCCAGTACTTC.

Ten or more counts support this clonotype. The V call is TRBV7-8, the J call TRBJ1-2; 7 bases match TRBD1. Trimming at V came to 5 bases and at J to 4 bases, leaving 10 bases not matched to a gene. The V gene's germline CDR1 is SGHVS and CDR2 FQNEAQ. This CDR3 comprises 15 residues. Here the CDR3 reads CASSPQGTAIYGYTF. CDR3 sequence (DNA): TGTGCCAGCAGCCCTCAGGGGACAGCAATCTATGGCTACACCTTC.

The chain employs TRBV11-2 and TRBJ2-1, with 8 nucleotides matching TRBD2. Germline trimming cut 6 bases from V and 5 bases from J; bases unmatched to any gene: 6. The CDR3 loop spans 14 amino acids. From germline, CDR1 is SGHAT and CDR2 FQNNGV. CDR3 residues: CASRVTSGDNEQFF. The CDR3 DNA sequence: TGTGCCAGCAGGGTTACTAGCGGAGACAATGAGCAGTTCTTC.

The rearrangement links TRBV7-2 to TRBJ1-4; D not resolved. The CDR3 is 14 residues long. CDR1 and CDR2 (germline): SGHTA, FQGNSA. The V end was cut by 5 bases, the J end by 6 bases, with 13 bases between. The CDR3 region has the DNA TGTGCCAGCAGCAGTGTAAGGCTGTATGAAAAACTGTTTTTT. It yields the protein CASSSVRLYEKLFF.

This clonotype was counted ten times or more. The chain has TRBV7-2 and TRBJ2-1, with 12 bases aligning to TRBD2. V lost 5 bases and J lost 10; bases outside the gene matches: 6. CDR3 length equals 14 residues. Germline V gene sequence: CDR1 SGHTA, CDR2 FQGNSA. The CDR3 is CASSLSSGGGEQFF. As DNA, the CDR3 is TGTGCCAGCAGCCTATCTAGCGGGGGGGGGGAGCAGTTCTTC.

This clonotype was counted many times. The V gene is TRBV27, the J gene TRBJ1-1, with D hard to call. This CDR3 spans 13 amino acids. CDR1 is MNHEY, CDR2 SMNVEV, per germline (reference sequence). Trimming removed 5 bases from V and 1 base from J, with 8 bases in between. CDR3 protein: CASSPAPNTEAFF. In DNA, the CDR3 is TGTGCCAGCAGTCCGGCCCCGAACACTGAAGCTTTCTTT.

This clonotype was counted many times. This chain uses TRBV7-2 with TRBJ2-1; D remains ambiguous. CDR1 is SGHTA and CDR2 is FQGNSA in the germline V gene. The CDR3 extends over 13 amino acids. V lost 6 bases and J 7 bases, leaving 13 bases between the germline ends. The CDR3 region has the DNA TGTGCCAGCAGGACTGCCTGGCGTAATGAGCAGTTCTTC. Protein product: CASRTAWRNEQFF.

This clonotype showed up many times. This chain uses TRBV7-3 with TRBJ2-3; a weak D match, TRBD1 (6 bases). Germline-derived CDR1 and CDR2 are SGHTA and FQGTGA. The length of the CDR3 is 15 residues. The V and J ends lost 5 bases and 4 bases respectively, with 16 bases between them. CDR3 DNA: TGTGCCAGCAGCCCAGGGGTGGGTAGGCCAGATACGCAGTATTTT. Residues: CASSPGVGRPDTQYF.

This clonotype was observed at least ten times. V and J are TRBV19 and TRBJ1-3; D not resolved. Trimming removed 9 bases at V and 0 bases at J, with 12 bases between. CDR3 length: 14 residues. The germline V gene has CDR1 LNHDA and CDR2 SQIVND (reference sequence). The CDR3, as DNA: TGTGCCAGCAGCCGGGCCAGCTCTGGAAACACCATATATTTT. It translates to CASSRASSGNTIYF.

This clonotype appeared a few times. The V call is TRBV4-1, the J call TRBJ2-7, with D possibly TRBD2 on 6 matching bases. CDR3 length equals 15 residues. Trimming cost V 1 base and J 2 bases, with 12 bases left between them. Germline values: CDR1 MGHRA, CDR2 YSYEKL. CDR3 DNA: TGCGCCAGCAGCCAAGGGGACCGGGGGACCTACGAGCAGTACTTC. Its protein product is CASSQGDRGTYEQYF.

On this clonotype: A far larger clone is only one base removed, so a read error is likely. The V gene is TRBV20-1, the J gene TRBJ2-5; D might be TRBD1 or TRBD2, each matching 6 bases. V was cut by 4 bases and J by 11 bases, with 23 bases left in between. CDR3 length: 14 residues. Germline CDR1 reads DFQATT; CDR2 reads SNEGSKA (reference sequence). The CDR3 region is CSATGGLSYNEQYF. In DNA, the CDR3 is TGCAGTGCTACCGGGGGCTTATCCTACAATGAGCAGTACTTC.

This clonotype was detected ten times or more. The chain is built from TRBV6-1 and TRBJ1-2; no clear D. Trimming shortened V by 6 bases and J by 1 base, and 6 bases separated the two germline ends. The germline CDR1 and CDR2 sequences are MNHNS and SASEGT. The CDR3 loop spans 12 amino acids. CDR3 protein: CASRAGNYGYTF. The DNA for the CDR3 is TGTGCCAGCAGGGCGGGTAACTATGGCTACACCTTC.

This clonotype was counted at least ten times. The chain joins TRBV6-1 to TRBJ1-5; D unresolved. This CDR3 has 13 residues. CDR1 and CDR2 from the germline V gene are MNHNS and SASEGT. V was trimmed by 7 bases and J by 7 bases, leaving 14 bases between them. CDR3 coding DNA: TGTGCCAGCAAGGCCCCGACCGGGCAGCCCCAGCATTTT. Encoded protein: CASKAPTGQPQHF.

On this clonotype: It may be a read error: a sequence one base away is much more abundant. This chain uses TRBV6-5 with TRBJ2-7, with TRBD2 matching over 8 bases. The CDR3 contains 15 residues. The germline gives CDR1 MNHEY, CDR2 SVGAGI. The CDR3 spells CASSFPGGGSYEQHF. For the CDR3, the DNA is TGTGCCAGCAGTTTCCCGGGAGGGGGGTCCTACGAGCAGCACTTC.